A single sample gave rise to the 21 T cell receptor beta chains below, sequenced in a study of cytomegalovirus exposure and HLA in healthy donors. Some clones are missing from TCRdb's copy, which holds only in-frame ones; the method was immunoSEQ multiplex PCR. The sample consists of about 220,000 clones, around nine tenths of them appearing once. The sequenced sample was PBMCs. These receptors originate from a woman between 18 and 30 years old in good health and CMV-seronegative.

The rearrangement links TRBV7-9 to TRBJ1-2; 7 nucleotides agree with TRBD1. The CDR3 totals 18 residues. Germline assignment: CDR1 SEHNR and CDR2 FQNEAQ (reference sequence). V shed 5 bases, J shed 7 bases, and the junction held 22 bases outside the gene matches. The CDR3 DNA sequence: TGTGCCAGCAGCCCGAGACAGGGTGGCACCACCTCATCAATTGGCTACACCTTC. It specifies CASSPRQGGTTSSIGYTF.

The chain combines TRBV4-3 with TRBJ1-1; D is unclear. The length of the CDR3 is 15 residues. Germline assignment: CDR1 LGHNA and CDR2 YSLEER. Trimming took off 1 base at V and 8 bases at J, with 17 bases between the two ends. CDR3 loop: CASSQVIASSPEAFF. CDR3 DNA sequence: TGCGCCAGCAGCCAAGTAATCGCCAGTTCCCCCGAAGCTTTCTTT.

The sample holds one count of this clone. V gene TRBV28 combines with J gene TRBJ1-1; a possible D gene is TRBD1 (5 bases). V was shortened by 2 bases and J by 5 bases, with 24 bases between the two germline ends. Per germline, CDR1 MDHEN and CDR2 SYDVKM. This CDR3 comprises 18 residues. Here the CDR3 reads CASSLSAFFFGGGTEAFF. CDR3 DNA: TGTGCCAGCAGTTTAAGCGCATTTTTCTTTGGGGGAGGGACTGAAGCTTTCTTT.

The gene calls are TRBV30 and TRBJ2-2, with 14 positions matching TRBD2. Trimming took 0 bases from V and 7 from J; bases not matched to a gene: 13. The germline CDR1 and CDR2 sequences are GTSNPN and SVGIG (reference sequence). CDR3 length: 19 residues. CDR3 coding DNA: TGTGCCTGGAGTGTACCCTGGACTAGCGGGAGGTTCGAAGGCGGGGAGCTGTTTTTT. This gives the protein CAWSVPWTSGRFEGGELFF.

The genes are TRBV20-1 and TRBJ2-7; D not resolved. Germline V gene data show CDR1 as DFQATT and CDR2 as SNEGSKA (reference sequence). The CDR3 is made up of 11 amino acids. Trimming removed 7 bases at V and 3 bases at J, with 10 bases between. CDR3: CSGGTIYEQYF. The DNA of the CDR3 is TGCAGTGGAGGTACTATCTACGAGCAGTACTTC.

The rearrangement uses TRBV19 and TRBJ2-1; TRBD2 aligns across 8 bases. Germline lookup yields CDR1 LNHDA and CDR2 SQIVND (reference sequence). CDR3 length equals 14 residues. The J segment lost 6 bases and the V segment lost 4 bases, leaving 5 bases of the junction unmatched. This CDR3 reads CASSTSAGVNEQFF. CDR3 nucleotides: TGTGCCAGTAGTACATCAGCGGGAGTCAATGAGCAGTTCTTC.

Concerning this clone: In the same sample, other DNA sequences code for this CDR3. The DNA for the CDR3 is TGTGCCAGCAGTCCCAGCGTTAGCTCCTACAATGAGCAGTTCTTC. It translates to CASSPSVSSYNEQFF. V usage is TRBV27 and J usage is TRBJ2-1, with D hard to call. The CDR3 spans 15 residues. Germline CDR1 is MNHEY and CDR2 is SMNVEV (reference sequence). V was clipped by 5 bases and J by 0 bases, with 11 bases between them.

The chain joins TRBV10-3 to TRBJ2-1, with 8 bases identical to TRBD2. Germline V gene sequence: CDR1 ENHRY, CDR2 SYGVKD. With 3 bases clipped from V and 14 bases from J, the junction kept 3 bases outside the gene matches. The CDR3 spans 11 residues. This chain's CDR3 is CAISDETSEFF. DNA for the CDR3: TGTGCCATCAGTGACGAGACTAGCGAGTTCTTC.

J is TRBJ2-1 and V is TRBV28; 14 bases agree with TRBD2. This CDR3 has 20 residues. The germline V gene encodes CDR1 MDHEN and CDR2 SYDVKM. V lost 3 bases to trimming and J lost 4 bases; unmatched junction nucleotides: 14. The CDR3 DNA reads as TGTGCCAGCAGTTTTCATCTAGAGGGACTAGCGGGAGAAGGGTACAATGAGCAGTTCTTC. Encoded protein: CASSFHLEGLAGEGYNEQFF.

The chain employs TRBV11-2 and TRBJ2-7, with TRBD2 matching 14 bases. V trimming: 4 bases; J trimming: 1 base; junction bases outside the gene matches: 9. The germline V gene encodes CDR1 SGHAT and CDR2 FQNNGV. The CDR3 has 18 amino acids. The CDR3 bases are TGTGCCAGCAGCTCCAGACTAGCGGGAGGGGATTTATCCTACGAGCAGTACTTC. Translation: CASSSRLAGGDLSYEQYF.

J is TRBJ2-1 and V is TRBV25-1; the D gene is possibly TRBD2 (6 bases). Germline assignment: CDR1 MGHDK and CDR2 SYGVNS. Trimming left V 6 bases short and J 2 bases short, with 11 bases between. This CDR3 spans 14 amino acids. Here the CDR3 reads CASREAGTYNEQFF. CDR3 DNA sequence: TGTGCCAGCAGGGAAGCGGGTACCTACAATGAGCAGTTCTTC.

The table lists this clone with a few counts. CDR3 sequence (DNA): TGTGCCAGCAGTCTAACTGAGAGTTGGAACACCGGGGAGCTGTTTTTT. This sequence encodes CASSLTESWNTGELFF. The rearrangement links TRBV28 to TRBJ2-2; D uncertain. This CDR3 contains 16 residues. The V end lost 5 bases, the J end lost 1 base, and 14 bases lay between the germline ends. Germline V gene data show CDR1 as MDHEN and CDR2 as SYDVKM.

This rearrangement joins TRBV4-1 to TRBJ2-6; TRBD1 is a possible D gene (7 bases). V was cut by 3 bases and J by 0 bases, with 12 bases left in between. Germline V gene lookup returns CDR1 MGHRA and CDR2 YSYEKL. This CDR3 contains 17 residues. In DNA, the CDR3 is TGCGCCAGCAGCCACCCCCAGGGGGGCTCTGGGGCCAACGTCCTGACTTTC. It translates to CASSHPQGGSGANVLTF.

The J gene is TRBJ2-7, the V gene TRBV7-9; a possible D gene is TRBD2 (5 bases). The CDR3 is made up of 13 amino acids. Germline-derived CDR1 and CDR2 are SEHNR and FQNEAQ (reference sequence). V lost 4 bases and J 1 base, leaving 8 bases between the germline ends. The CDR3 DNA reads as TGTGCCAGCAGCTCGGGATTTTCCTACGAGCAGTACTTC. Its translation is CASSSGFSYEQYF. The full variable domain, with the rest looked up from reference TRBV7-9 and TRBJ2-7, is DTGVSQNPRHKITKRGQNVTFRCDPISEHNRLYWYRQTLGQGPEFLTYFQNEAQLEKSRLLSDRFSAERPKGSFSTLEIQRTEQGDSAMYLCASSSGFSYEQYFGPGTRLTVT.

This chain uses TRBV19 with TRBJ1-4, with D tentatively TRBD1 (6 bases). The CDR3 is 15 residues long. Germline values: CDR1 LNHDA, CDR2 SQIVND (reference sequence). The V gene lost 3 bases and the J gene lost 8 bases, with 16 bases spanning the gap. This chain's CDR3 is CASSIRRRGEEKLFF. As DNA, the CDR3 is TGTGCCAGTAGTATTCGTCGCAGGGGAGAGGAAAAACTGTTTTTT.

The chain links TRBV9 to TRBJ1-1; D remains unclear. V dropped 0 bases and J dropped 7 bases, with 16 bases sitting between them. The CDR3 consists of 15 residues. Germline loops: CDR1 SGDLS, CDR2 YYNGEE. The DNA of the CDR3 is TGTGCCAGCAGCGTAGGGGCAGACCTTTCGAGTGAAGCTTTCTTT. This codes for CASSVGADLSSEAFF.

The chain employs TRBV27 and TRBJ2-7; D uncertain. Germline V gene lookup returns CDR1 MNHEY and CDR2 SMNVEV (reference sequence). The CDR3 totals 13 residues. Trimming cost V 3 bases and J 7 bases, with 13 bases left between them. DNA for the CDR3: TGTGCCAGCAGTTTGTCAGGTTTTTGGGAGCAGTACTTC. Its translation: CASSLSGFWEQYF.

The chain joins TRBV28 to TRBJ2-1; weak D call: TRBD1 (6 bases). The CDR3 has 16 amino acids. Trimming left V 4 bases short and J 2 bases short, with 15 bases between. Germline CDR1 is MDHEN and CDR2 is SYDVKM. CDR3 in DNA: TGTGCCAGCAGTTCAAATAGACAGGCCGCCTACAATGAGCAGTTCTTC. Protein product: CASSSNRQAAYNEQFF.

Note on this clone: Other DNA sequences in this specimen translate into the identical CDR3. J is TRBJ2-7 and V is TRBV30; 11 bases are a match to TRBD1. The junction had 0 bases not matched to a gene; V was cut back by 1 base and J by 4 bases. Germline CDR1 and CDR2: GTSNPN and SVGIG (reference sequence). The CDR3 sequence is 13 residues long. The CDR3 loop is CAWSGDRGYEQYF. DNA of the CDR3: TGTGCCTGGAGTGGGGACAGGGGGTACGAGCAGTACTTC.

The CDR3, as DNA: TGTGCCAGTAGTATAGGGAGCGGGAGCTCGGATGAGCAGTTCTTC. The encoded protein is CASSIGSGSSDEQFF. The V and J genes are TRBV19 and TRBJ2-1; 8 bases align to TRBD2. Trimming at V came to 1 base and at J to 8 bases, leaving 7 bases not matched to a gene. CDR1 is LNHDA and CDR2 is SQIVND in the germline V gene (reference sequence). This CDR3 spans 15 amino acids.

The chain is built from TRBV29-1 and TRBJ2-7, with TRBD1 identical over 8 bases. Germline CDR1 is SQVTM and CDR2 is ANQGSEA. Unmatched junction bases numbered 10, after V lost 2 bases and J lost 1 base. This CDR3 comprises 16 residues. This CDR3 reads CSVEIPNQGASYEQYF. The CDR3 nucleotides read TGCAGCGTTGAAATTCCGAATCAGGGGGCATCCTACGAGCAGTACTTC.